This T cell receptor beta chain was observed in a study of PD-L1 blockade in urothelial cancer. Study as a whole: Patients started atezolizumab at some point between 2013 and 2015, 1,200 mg intravenously every 3 weeks. T cells numbered a median of around 140,000 in the blood samples. At 3 weeks (second dose) and 6 weeks after starting treatment, blood was analyzed.

Sequenced by immunoSEQ multiplex PCR; TCRdb stores in-frame clones only, minus some. This sample has about 130,000 clones; approximately 85% occur once, and the top ten carry roughly 2.6%. The germline gives CDR1 MDHEN, CDR2 SYDVKM. V was pared by 5 bases and J by 3 bases, with 12 bases of the junction left unmatched. The CDR3 consists of 17 residues. Time point reported: peripheral blood 6 weeks after treatment start. Comment on this clone: Its antigen remains unknown.

General study findings and limits: Below-median pretreatment blood TCR clonality was a predictor of better survival.

The chain is built from TRBV28 and TRBJ2-7; 11 nucleotides align to TRBD1. The specimen was PBMCs, collected around atezolizumab (anti-PD-L1) treatment. The clonotype was recovered from a man aged 50 or older with urothelial cancer. CDR3 in DNA: TGTGCCAGCAGTCCTGGACAGGGGGCACCTAGAAACTACGAGCAGTACTTC. It translates to CASSPGQGAPRNYEQYF.